Only a few counts were recorded for the clone carrying this TCR beta chain. This entry is derived from a study of CD8+CD57+ T cells in acquired aplastic anemia. Selection for sequencing was limited to patients who had shown CD8+CD57+ cell expansion by flow cytometry. Blood sampling was performed on the patients, and none of them had received therapy by then. The template for TCR beta VDJ and CDR3 sequence profiling was genomic DNA. TCRdb re-derived calls from the reads in MiXCR, one entry per CDR3 protein. The sample has around 430,000 distinct CDR3 sequences, roughly 34% seen once. CDR1 is MGHRA, CDR2 YSYEKL, per germline. This CDR3 region has 16 residues. Between the trimmed V and J ends, which lost 0 bases and 5 bases, there was a span of 16 bases.

Source material: sorted CD4+, CD8+, or CD8+CD57+ T cells (not recorded which) from PBMCs. This sequence was found in a human donor with aplastic anemia. The chain recombines TRBV4-1 with TRBJ2-5; tentative D call: TRBD1 (5 bases). Written as DNA, the CDR3 is TGCGCCAGCAGCCAAGATCAATTAGGGGTCGGGGAGACCCAGTACTTC. This encodes CASSQDQLGVGETQYF.